The 12 T cell receptor beta chains presented below share a single source sample, sequenced in a study of blood T cell repertoires in COVID-19. This table comes from immunoSEQ multiplex PCR, and its TCRdb copy is limited to in-frame clones, with some not included. The sample has 130,000 or so clones; around 87% are singletons. The specimen was peripheral blood. The receptors derive from a man aged 65-85 years with active COVID-19.

The rearrangement links TRBV29-1 to TRBJ1-1; a possible D gene is TRBD1 (5 bases). The CDR3 consists of 14 residues. Germline CDR1 and CDR2: SQVTM and ANQGSEA. Between the trimmed V and J ends, which lost 4 bases and 1 base, there was a span of 13 bases. CDR3 DNA: TGCAGCGTTGGCTTGGGGCGACAGAACACTGAAGCTTTCTTT. Amino acid sequence: CSVGLGRQNTEAFF.

The CDR3, as DNA: TGTGCCTGGAGTAGTGCGGTGCGAGGCGAGCAGTACTTC. Translated, it gives CAWSSAVRGEQYF. This chain links TRBV30 with TRBJ2-7; D is unclear. The V gene's germline CDR1 is GTSNPN and CDR2 SVGIG (reference sequence). Trimming left V 2 bases short and J 6 bases short, with 14 bases between. This CDR3 is built from 13 residues.

The rearrangement uses TRBV19 and TRBJ2-3, with TRBD1 matching over 8 bases. With 6 bases clipped from V and 8 bases from J, the junction kept 10 bases outside the gene matches. In germline, CDR1 is LNHDA, CDR2 SQIVND (reference sequence). The CDR3 runs to 14 residues. The CDR3 is CASRDRGTGVTQYF. CDR3 sequence (DNA): TGTGCCAGTAGAGACAGGGGAACGGGAGTTACGCAGTATTTT.

The chain carries TRBV7-8 and TRBJ2-5, with no clear D. The CDR3 sequence is 13 residues long. From germline, CDR1 is SGHVS and CDR2 FQNEAQ. V gave up 1 base and J gave up 5 bases, with 8 bases separating them. CDR3 residues: CASSLGPRETQYF. The CDR3 bases are TGTGCCAGCAGCTTAGGCCCCCGGGAGACCCAGTACTTC.

V is TRBV2 and J is TRBJ2-4; 8 bases are shared with TRBD1. CDR3 length equals 14 residues. CDR1 is SNHLY and CDR2 is FYNNEI in the germline V gene. The ends lost 5 bases at V and 8 bases at J; junction bases unmatched: 8. The chain's CDR3 is CASSRGQGNDIQYF. CDR3 DNA sequence: TGTGCCAGCAGTCGCGGACAGGGTAACGACATTCAGTACTTC.

The chain employs TRBV7-2 and TRBJ1-6; the D gene is possibly TRBD1 (5 bases). Germline CDR1 reads SGHTA; CDR2 reads FQGNSA. The CDR3 has 14 residues. Trimming cost V 5 bases and J 11 bases, with 16 bases left between them. In nucleotides, the CDR3 is TGTGCCAGCAGCCTGACACTCGCGGGGCCACCCCTCCACTTT. As protein: CASSLTLAGPPLHF.

CDR3 bases: TGTGCCAGCACCAAGACTAGCGCCAACTCCTACAATGAGCAGTTCTTC. Its translation: CASTKTSANSYNEQFF. The rearrangement joins TRBV2 to TRBJ2-1; 8 positions agree with TRBD2. The trim removed 7 bases at V and 0 bases at J, leaving 8 bases unmatched. The CDR3 is made up of 16 amino acids. Looked up from germline, CDR1 is SNHLY and CDR2 is FYNNEI.

This chain connects TRBV5-4 to TRBJ2-1; TRBD2 might be the D (6 bases). Trimming cost V 4 bases and J 8 bases, with 22 bases left between them. Germline CDR1 SGHNT, CDR2 YYREEE (reference sequence). The length of the CDR3 is 16 residues. CDR3 bases: TGTGCCAGCAGCCCCTGGGGGGTGGGAGAGGCGGATGAGCAGTTCTTC. It yields the protein CASSPWGVGEADEQFF.

The chain employs TRBV25-1 and TRBJ2-2; D perhaps matches TRBD2 (6 bases). Trimming took 3 bases from V and 4 from J, leaving 12 bases between them. This CDR3 region has 15 residues. Germline V CDR1 and CDR2: MGHDK, SYGVNS. CDR3 bases: TGTGCCAGCAGTGATGGGGGGTTTCGCACCGGGGAGCTGTTTTTT. It encodes CASSDGGFRTGELFF.

This clone was picked up a small number of times. The CDR3 here is CASSVGQREQYF. In nucleotides, the CDR3 is TGTGCCAGCAGCGTGGGACAGCGGGAGCAGTACTTC. This chain joins TRBV3-1 (or the pseudogene TRBV3-2) and TRBJ2-7, with 7 positions matching TRBD1. Germline CDR1 is LGHDT and CDR2 is YNNKEL (reference sequence). The junction had 5 bases not matched to a gene; V was cut back by 5 bases and J by 7 bases. This CDR3 spans 12 amino acids.

The V call is TRBV6-1, the J call TRBJ2-1, with 10 bases fitting TRBD2. Germline values: CDR1 MNHNS, CDR2 SASEGT. J lost 7 bases, V lost 2 bases, and 5 bases had no gene match. The CDR3 has 15 residues. The CDR3 DNA reads TGTGCCAGCAGTGAACTAGCGGGAGTTTCGAATGAGCAGTTCTTC. It codes for CASSELAGVSNEQFF.

The V and J genes are TRBV2 and TRBJ2-1, with a tentative D call TRBD2 (5 bases). The CDR3 runs 14 residues. V dropped 2 bases and J dropped 12 bases, with 17 bases sitting between them. Looked up from germline, CDR1 is SNHLY and CDR2 is FYNNEI. CDR3 sequence (DNA): TGTGCCAGCAGTGAATGGGCGGCCCCAGGAGGGCAGTTCTTC. Translated, it gives CASSEWAAPGGQFF.